Below, 12 T cell receptor beta chains from the same sample are listed, as sequenced in a study of monozygotic twins with inflammatory bowel disease. TCRdb derives one entry per CDR3 protein from the 5' RACE reads, leaving out DNA. This listing includes around 370,000 distinct CDR3 sequences. Sequencing was carried out using blood. These receptors were obtained from a human donor with ulcerative colitis or Crohn's disease, or a healthy co-twin of an affected twin (not recorded which).

The chain recombines TRBV2 with TRBJ1-4; TCRdb proposes TRBD1, but this gene call is untestable without DNA. CDR1 SNHLY and CDR2 FYNNEI come from the germline V gene. The CDR3 length is 15 residues. The CDR3 loop reads CASSERGRMGEKLFF.

The chain links TRBV14 to TRBJ2-3; TCRdb's D call of TRBD1 is untestable without DNA. This CDR3 comprises 16 residues. Germline loops: CDR1 SGHDN, CDR2 FVKESK. CDR3 region: CASSPTLGGHTDTQYF.

The chain is built from TRBV10-3 and TRBJ2-5; no DNA is available, so the TRBD2 call from TCRdb remains unchecked. CDR1 is ENHRY and CDR2 is SYGVKD in the germline V gene. The CDR3 consists of 13 residues. CDR3 protein: CAIRGTSRETQYF.

The CDR3 region is CASSLTSGDYTQYF. The rearrangement uses TRBV5-1 and TRBJ2-3; the TCRdb D gene call, TRBD2, has no DNA to confirm it. Germline CDR1 SGHRS, CDR2 YFSETQ. There are 14 residues in the CDR3.

CDR3 protein: CSAPKLAGGGYEQYF. This chain uses TRBV20-1 with TRBJ2-7; with no DNA, the TCRdb D assignment of TRBD2 cannot be verified. The CDR3 extends over 15 amino acids. Germline CDR1 and CDR2: DFQATT and SNEGSKA (reference sequence).

The gene calls are TRBV29-1 and TRBJ2-7; the D call of TRBD2 rests on TCRdb alone, since no DNA is present to check it. This CDR3 spans 17 amino acids. Germline CDR1 is SQVTM and CDR2 is ANQGSEA. CDR3: CSVEIVVQGTANYEQYF.

The genes are TRBV5-1 and TRBJ2-7; the TCRdb D gene call, TRBD1, has no DNA to confirm it. The germline CDR1 and CDR2 sequences are SGHRS and YFSETQ. CDR3 length: 14 residues. The CDR3 loop is CASSLGGLPGEQYF.

This chain joins TRBV24-1 and TRBJ2-5; TCRdb calls TRBD1, which cannot be checked without DNA. This CDR3 is 16 amino acids long. In germline, CDR1 is KGHDR, CDR2 SFDVKD. The CDR3 is CATSDPQGWGQETQYF.

This rearrangement joins TRBV5-1 to TRBJ2-1; no DNA is available, so the TRBD1 call from TCRdb remains unchecked. This CDR3 comprises 15 residues. Looked up from germline, CDR1 is SGHRS and CDR2 is YFSETQ. CDR3 region: CASSLDSGRMNEQFF.

The rearrangement joins TRBV5-1 to TRBJ2-6; TCRdb's assignment of TRBD1 cannot be checked, as there is no DNA. The V gene's germline CDR1 is SGHRS and CDR2 YFSETQ. The CDR3 covers 17 residues. The CDR3 is CASSSRDSHSGANVLTF.

The J gene is TRBJ1-5, the V gene TRBV24-1; TCRdb designates TRBD1, a call that cannot be tested without DNA. The germline V gene encodes CDR1 KGHDR and CDR2 SFDVKD. The CDR3 extends over 14 amino acids. The CDR3 spells CAISGQGQSWPQHF.

The rearrangement links TRBV5-1 to TRBJ2-5; no DNA is available, so the TRBD1 call from TCRdb remains unchecked. The germline V gene encodes CDR1 SGHRS and CDR2 YFSETQ. The CDR3 runs to 14 residues. CDR3 residues: CASSLDGGQETQYF.